The TCR delta chain under discussion was sequenced for a study of Vδ1+ human thymocytes. Study findings and constraints: The authors advised highly purified populations and single-cell validation. Highly polyclonal TRG and TRD repertoires with Gaussian CDR3 length distributions appeared in thymus.

Losses at the gene ends were 1 base for V and 0 bases for J; bases not matched to a gene: 17. This CDR3 comprises 20 residues. CDR1 TSWWSYY and CDR2 QGS come from the germline V gene. Extracted RNA was reverse transcribed into cDNA. Multiplex PCR used pooled V-gene forward primers and a constant-region reverse primer to amplify CDR3s. TCRdb processed the multiplex PCR reads again with the CATT caller. The repertoire has about 50,000 delta-chain clones, about 16% of them found once; the top ten carry about 0.4%. This clone was picked up a small number of times. The antigen remains unidentified. The sample comprised Vdelta1+ gamma-delta thymocytes from the thymus. The subset is: FACS-sorted CD3+ TCRalphabeta- TCRVdelta1+ TCRVdelta2- thymocytes. The TCR was taken from a girl in the first two years of life who had congenital heart surgery. The chain employs TRDV1 and TRDJ1; TRDD3 matches at 7 bases. CDR3 bases: TGTGCTCTTGGGGAACCCTCCTTACTGGGGACACGGATGTACACCGATAAACTCATCTTT. Its translation is CALGEPSLLGTRMYTDKLIF.